This T cell receptor (beta chain) was retrieved from a study of blood T cell repertoires in COVID-19. In the study overall: T cells, B-cell-depleted T cells, or PBMCs supplied cDNA or gDNA.

This CDR3 is built from 15 residues. The J segment lost 3 bases and the V segment lost 6 bases, leaving 10 bases of the junction unmatched. CDR1 is SGHTA and CDR2 is FQGNSA in the germline V gene. Clones were read by immunoSEQ multiplex PCR, and TCRdb kept only the in-frame ones, dropping some. The table lists under 200,000 clones, around four fifths of them singletons. The chain is built from TRBV7-2 and TRBJ2-7; 8 bases agree with TRBD1. The TCR was taken from a man aged 65 to 79 with active or convalescent COVID-19. Specimen: peripheral blood. The CDR3 nucleotides read TGTGCCAGCAGTCAAGACAGGGGTAGGATCTACGAGCAGTACTTC. Its protein is CASSQDRGRIYEQYF. Complete variable domain (other parts from reference TRBV7-2 and TRBJ2-7): GAGVSQSPSNKVTEKGKDVELRCDPISGHTALYWYRQSLGQGLEFLIYFQGNSAPDKSGLPSDRFSAERTGGSVSTLTIQRTQQEDSAVYLCASSQDRGRIYEQYFGPGTRLTVT.